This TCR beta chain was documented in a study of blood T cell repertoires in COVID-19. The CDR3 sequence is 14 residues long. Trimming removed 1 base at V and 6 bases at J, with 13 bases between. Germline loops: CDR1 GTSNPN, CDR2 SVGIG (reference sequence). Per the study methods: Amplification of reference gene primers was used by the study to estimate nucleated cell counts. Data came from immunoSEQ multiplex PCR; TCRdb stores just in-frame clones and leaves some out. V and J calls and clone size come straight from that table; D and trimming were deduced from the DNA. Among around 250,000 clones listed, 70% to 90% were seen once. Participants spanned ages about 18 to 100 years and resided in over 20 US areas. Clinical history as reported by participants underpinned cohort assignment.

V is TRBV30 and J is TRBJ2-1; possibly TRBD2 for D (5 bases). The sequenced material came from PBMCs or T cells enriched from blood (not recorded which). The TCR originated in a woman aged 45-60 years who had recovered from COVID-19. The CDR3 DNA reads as TGTGCCTGGAGTGGAGGGCTAGCAAGCAATGAGCAGTTCTTC. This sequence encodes CAWSGGLASNEQFF.